This TCR beta chain was sequenced during a study of blood T cells in healthy people across ages. Broader study findings: When one million T cells were used, diversity estimates were thought to be underestimates.

The CDR3 totals 16 residues. Primed by a sample-barcoded 5' primer and a J-beta primer mix, a second PCR proceeded for about 6 to 12 cycles. Each TCR beta cDNA got a 12-nucleotide random molecular identifier. TCRdb redid the calling of the 5' RACE reads with MiXCR, one entry per CDR3 protein. The sample has approximately 580,000 distinct CDR3 sequences, around 24% seen once; the top ten hold around 10%. Note on this clonotype: Its specificity is not known.

This same sample was also taken into another study, of T cells of mothers and their children. According to that study: Extracted RNA, in its entirety, went into cDNA synthesis at 1.5 ug per 15 ul. With unrelated pairs as the comparison, related mother-child pairs had a slightly higher overlap that was not significant.

The origin of this receptor is a boy younger than 18 in good health. Sequencing input: blood. V gene TRBV21-1 combines with J gene TRBJ2-3; the table calls TRBD2, which could not be checked here. TRBV21-1 is designated a pseudogene. CDR3 DNA sequence: TGTGCCAGCAGCAAAGCAGACGGAGGCCTACAAGATGCGCAGTATTTT. This encodes CASSKADGGLQDAQYF.